This paragraph reports one TCR beta chain. The target antigen is unknown. The record originates from a study of CD4+ T cells in melanoma. Study-level points and caveats: CD8+ T cell, macrophage and B cell function reportedly correlated with neoantigen-specific CD4+ T cells.

Sequencing used immunoSEQ multiplex PCR; TCRdb keeps in-frame clones, though not all of them. The sample holds 90,000 to 130,000 clones, 80% to 95% seen once. The J segment lost 3 bases and the V segment lost 7 bases, leaving 15 bases of the junction unmatched. The CDR3 covers 19 residues. CDR1 is SGHTA, CDR2 FQGNSA, per germline. The chain combines TRBV7-2 with TRBJ2-3; 14 nucleotides match TRBD2. Sequencing was carried out using peripheral blood. The receptor was derived from a human donor with melanoma. The CDR3 DNA is TGTGCCAGCACCCGCTCCGGGACTAGCGGGGGATTAATAACAGATACGCAGTATTTT. Translation gives CASTRSGTSGGLITDTQYF.